These T cell receptor beta chains were read from a single sample in a study of cytomegalovirus exposure and HLA in healthy donors. TCRdb keeps only in-frame clones here, not all; method: immunoSEQ multiplex PCR. Altogether approximately 150,000 clones are present, under 70% being singletons, with the ten largest covering less than 3%. The sample comprised PBMCs. The receptors originated from a woman aged 35 to 49 in good health and CMV-seropositive. Both conserved end residues are part of each CDR3. Fields, in order: clone size, V gene, CDR3 protein. Not all rows give a size; the values are once, few, many and, for expanded clones, a class.

size: few; V: TRBV19; CDR3: CASSLRLAGWETQYF
size: -; V: TRBV28; CDR3: CAIPGTGNEKLFF
size: few; V: TRBV19; CDR3: CATQQRGGPHTGELFF
size: once; V: TRBV9; CDR3: CASSVETGREQFF
size: -; V: TRBV6-5; CDR3: CASSPGLGYEQYF
size: -; V: TRBV19; CDR3: CASSAGQGLGSYNEQFF
size: -; V: TRBV19; CDR3: CASSRLGTSSEQYF
size: -; V: TRBV6-5; CDR3: CASTGGAARHEQYF
size: -; V: TRBV6-6; CDR3: CASSGQGSGGANVLTF
size: -; V: TRBV7-2; CDR3: CASSFFPDEKLFF
size: -; V: TRBV7-2; CDR3: CASSLRSGNTEAFF
size: -; V: TRBV7-3; CDR3: CASSVERNTEAFF
size: -; V: TRBV4-3; CDR3: CASSQQTGYEQYF
size: once; V: TRBV4-2; CDR3: CASSQDYSQGATNYGYTF
size: -; V: TRBV16; CDR3: CASSPTYGYTF
size: -; V: TRBV2; CDR3: CASRNRVYQPQHF
size: -; V: TRBV9; CDR3: CASSVGQGSDTQYF
size: -; V: TRBV5-1; CDR3: CASSPHRTTSYEQYF
size: -; V: TRBV25-1; CDR3: CASSAGDNANYGYTF
size: -; V: TRBV28; CDR3: CASSFRDRGNTIYF